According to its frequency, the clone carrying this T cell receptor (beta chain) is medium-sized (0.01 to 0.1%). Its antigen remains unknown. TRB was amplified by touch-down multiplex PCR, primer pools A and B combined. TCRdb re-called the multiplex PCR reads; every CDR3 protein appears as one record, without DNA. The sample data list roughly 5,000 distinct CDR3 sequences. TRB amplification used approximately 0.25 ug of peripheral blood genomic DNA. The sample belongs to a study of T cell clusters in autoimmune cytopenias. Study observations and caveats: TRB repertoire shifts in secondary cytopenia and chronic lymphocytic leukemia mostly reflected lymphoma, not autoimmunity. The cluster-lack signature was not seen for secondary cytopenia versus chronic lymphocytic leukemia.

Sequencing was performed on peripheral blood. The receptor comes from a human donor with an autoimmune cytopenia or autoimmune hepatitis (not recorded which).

The CDR3 here is CASRPREGNTEAFF. The chain is built from TRBV7-2 and TRBJ1-1. The V gene's germline CDR1 is SGHTA and CDR2 FQGNSA. The CDR3 totals 14 residues. The variable domain in full, completed from reference TRBV7-2 and TRBJ1-1, reads GAGVSQSPSNKVTEKGKDVELRCDPISGHTALYWYRQSLGQGLEFLIYFQGNSAPDKSGLPSDRFSAERTGGSVSTLTIQRTQQEDSAVYLCASRPREGNTEAFFGQGTRLTVV.